Listed below are T cell receptor beta chains from one sample, sequenced in a study of metastatic and nonmetastatic thyroid tumors. TCRdb redid the clone calls on the PCR reads using MiXCR. The table lists around 19,000 clones, 15% to 20% of them singletons, with roughly 30% in the top ten. Sequencing was performed on blood. The source of these receptors is a female donor with papillary thyroid cancer or a benign thyroid nodule (not recorded which). Some clones in this sample may be carry-over from other donors' samples. CDR3s include the opening cysteine and the closing phenylalanine or tryptophan. The D gene is left open where the match is weak. Expanded clones are given a class, and other clones once, few, many or no size at all.

NA,NA,TRBJ1-3,TRBV7-2,CASSPRMGGNTIYF,TGTGCCAGCAGTCCCAGGATGGGGGGAAACACCATATATTTT
TRBD1,NA,TRBJ1-5,TRBV28,CANSPQGQGMAFSNQPQHF,TGTGCCAACAGTCCGCAGGGACAGGGGATGGCTTTTAGCAATCAGCCCCAGCATTTT
NA,many,TRBJ2-7,TRBV19,CASSIVGGNYEQYF,TGTGCCAGTAGTATAGTTGGAGGGAACTACGAGCAGTACTTC
NA,many,TRBJ2-5,TRBV20-1,CSARVGPQETQYF,TGCAGTGCTAGAGTCGGCCCCCAAGAGACCCAGTACTTC
TRBD1,many,TRBJ1-1,TRBV6-5,CASSYLPGQGSAEAFF,TGTGCCAGCAGTTACCTGCCGGGACAGGGTTCCGCTGAAGCTTTCTTT
TRBD2,NA,TRBJ2-3,TRBV20-1,CSATSGSTDTQYF,TGCAGTGCTACTAGCGGGAGCACAGATACGCAGTATTTT
TRBD2,medium-sized,TRBJ2-7,TRBV28,CASGGGPGSYEQYF,TGTGCCAGCGGGGGAGGGCCAGGTTCCTACGAGCAGTACTTC
TRBD2,many,TRBJ2-5,TRBV2,CASSAGGTGGETQYF,TGTGCCAGCAGCGCGGGGGGCACGGGGGGAGAGACCCAGTACTTC
TRBD1,medium-sized,TRBJ2-7,TRBV6-1,CASSEEPGGSYEQYF,TGTGCCAGCAGTGAAGAACCAGGGGGATCCTACGAGCAGTACTTC
NA,NA,TRBJ2-1,TRBV5-1,CASSLARQGIGEQFF,TGCGCCAGCAGCTTGGCCCGCCAGGGAATTGGTGAGCAGTTCTTC
NA,NA,TRBJ2-2,TRBV11-2,CASSLGQNTGELFF,TGTGCCAGCAGCTTAGGACAGAACACCGGGGAGCTGTTTTTT
NA,many,TRBJ2-5,TRBV20-1,CSAEDILQETQYF,TGCAGTGCAGAGGACATTCTACAAGAGACCCAGTACTTC
TRBD1,NA,TRBJ1-3,TRBV12-3/TRBV12-4,CASSPGDRGSGNTMYF,TGTGCCAGCAGTCCCGGAGACAGGGGTTCTGGAAACACCATGTATTTT